A single sample is the source of the 12 T cell receptor beta chains below, sequenced in a study of CD8+ T cells in alopecia areata. RNA extraction was followed by reverse transcription into cDNA, which acted as the sequencing template. Assay used: immunoSEQ multiplex PCR; TCRdb lists only in-frame clones, some missing. The sample holds some 31,000 clones, more than 60% seen once. Sequencing was done on a sample of NKG2D-low CD8+ T cells sorted from blood. All receptors come from a human donor with alopecia areata.

J is TRBJ2-7 and V is TRBV6-9; 7 nucleotides line up with TRBD1. Germline V gene lookup returns CDR1 MNHGY and CDR2 SVAAGI. The CDR3 consists of 15 residues. The V gene end was trimmed by 1 base and the J gene end by 4 bases; junction bases not matched to a gene: 7. CDR3 sequence reads: CASSYLPGQIYEQYF. CDR3 DNA: TGTGCCAGCAGTTATTTACCGGGACAGATTTACGAGCAGTACTTC.

The chain recombines TRBV7-9 with TRBJ2-1, with no clear D. This CDR3 is built from 12 residues. CDR1 and CDR2 (germline): SEHNR, FQNEAQ (reference sequence). V was shortened by 5 bases and J by 5 bases, with 7 bases between the two germline ends. The CDR3 sequence: CASSPRNNEQFF. The CDR3 DNA is TGTGCCAGCAGCCCCAGAAACAATGAGCAGTTCTTC.

The chain has TRBV11-2 and TRBJ2-1; 9 nucleotides match TRBD1. The V gene's germline CDR1 is SGHAT and CDR2 FQNNGV. The CDR3 length is 16 residues. V was pared by 5 bases and J by 4 bases, with 9 bases of the junction left unmatched. CDR3: CASSGKDGQGYNEQFF. The CDR3 DNA reads TGTGCCAGCAGCGGGAAAGATGGACAGGGGTACAATGAGCAGTTCTTC.

The rearrangement links TRBV6-1 to TRBJ2-3; TRBD1 or TRBD2 may be the D gene (6 bases each). The V end was cut by 4 bases, the J end by 4 bases, with 18 bases between. The CDR3 length is 16 residues. Germline loops: CDR1 MNHNS, CDR2 SASEGT. The CDR3 coding sequence is TGTGCCAGCAGTGGGAACTTAGGAGGGGGTGCAGATACGCAGTATTTT. This sequence encodes CASSGNLGGGADTQYF.

This clone was picked up one time. The J gene is TRBJ2-1, the V gene TRBV2; TRBD2 agrees at 8 bases. Germline trimming cut 4 bases from V and 6 bases from J; bases unmatched to any gene: 8. Germline CDR1 and CDR2: SNHLY and FYNNEI. The CDR3 totals 15 residues. The CDR3 spells CASSAGTRDPNEQFF. The CDR3, as DNA: TGTGCCAGCAGTGCCGGGACTAGAGACCCCAATGAGCAGTTCTTC.

By share, this clone ranks as medium-sized (0.01 to 0.1%). The chain links TRBV28 to TRBJ2-3; 10 bases align to TRBD2. With V trimmed by 6 bases and J by 0 bases, 3 bases remained unmatched. CDR1 and CDR2 from the germline V gene are MDHEN and SYDVKM. The CDR3 totals 15 residues. The chain's CDR3 is CASSPSGGSTDTQYF. CDR3 sequence (DNA): TGTGCCAGCAGCCCTAGCGGGGGAAGCACAGATACGCAGTATTTT.

The chain has TRBV23-1 and TRBJ2-1; TRBD2 is a possible D gene (6 bases). TRBV23-1 is labeled an ORF, and its function is uncertain. The CDR3 sequence is 14 residues long. The V gene lost 2 bases and the J gene lost 8 bases, with 13 bases spanning the gap. CDR3 loop: CASSQQRASYEQFF. The CDR3 DNA follows: TGCGCCAGCAGTCAACAGCGGGCGAGCTATGAGCAGTTCTTC.

The chain recombines TRBV27 with TRBJ2-7; D gene ambiguous. The germline CDR1 and CDR2 sequences are MNHEY and SMNVEV (reference sequence). The length of the CDR3 is 13 residues. Trimming cost V 4 bases and J 0 bases, with 7 bases left between them. Here the CDR3 DNA reads TGTGCCAGCAGTTCCGGGCCCTCCTACGAGCAGTACTTC. Protein sequence: CASSSGPSYEQYF.

The chain uses TRBV9 and TRBJ2-1; 13 bases are a match to TRBD2. The germline gives CDR1 SGDLS, CDR2 YYNGEE. The CDR3 loop spans 16 amino acids. The V gene end was trimmed by 3 bases and the J gene end by 5 bases; junction bases not matched to a gene: 5. The CDR3 DNA follows: TGTGCCAGCAGCGGGGGGACTAGCGGGACAGACAATGAGCAGTTCTTC. Translated: CASSGGTSGTDNEQFF.

This clone was picked up one time. The V gene is TRBV29-1, the J gene TRBJ1-1; 9 nucleotides agree with TRBD1. The V gene's germline CDR1 is SQVTM and CDR2 ANQGSEA. The CDR3 extends over 14 amino acids. V gave up 6 bases and J gave up 1 base; unmatched junction bases: 6. The CDR3 region is CSVPGTGPNTEAFF. DNA of the CDR3: TGCAGCGTCCCCGGGACAGGGCCGAACACTGAAGCTTTCTTT.

The chain couples TRBV5-1 to TRBJ2-1, with TRBD2 identical over 10 bases. Germline V gene sequence: CDR1 SGHRS, CDR2 YFSETQ. CDR3 length: 14 residues. The J segment lost 8 bases and the V segment lost 2 bases, leaving 4 bases of the junction unmatched. The CDR3 loop is CASSFFTSGDEQFF. The CDR3 nucleotides are TGCGCCAGCAGCTTCTTTACTAGCGGGGATGAGCAGTTCTTC. The full variable domain, in which reference TRBV5-1 and TRBJ2-1 provide the parts outside the CDR3, is KAGVTQTPRYLIKTRGQQVTLSCSPISGHRSVSWYQQTPGQGLQFLFEYFSETQRNKGNFPGRFSGRQFSNSRSEMNVSTLELGDSALYLCASSFFTSGDEQFFGPGTRLTVL.

This rearrangement joins TRBV4-2 to TRBJ2-1; D not certain. Trimming left V 9 bases short and J 5 bases short, with 11 bases between. Germline lookup yields CDR1 LGHNA and CDR2 YNFKEQ. The CDR3 has 12 amino acids. The CDR3 reads CASKIRDNEQFF. CDR3 nucleotides: TGTGCCAGTAAAATCCGGGACAATGAGCAGTTCTTC.